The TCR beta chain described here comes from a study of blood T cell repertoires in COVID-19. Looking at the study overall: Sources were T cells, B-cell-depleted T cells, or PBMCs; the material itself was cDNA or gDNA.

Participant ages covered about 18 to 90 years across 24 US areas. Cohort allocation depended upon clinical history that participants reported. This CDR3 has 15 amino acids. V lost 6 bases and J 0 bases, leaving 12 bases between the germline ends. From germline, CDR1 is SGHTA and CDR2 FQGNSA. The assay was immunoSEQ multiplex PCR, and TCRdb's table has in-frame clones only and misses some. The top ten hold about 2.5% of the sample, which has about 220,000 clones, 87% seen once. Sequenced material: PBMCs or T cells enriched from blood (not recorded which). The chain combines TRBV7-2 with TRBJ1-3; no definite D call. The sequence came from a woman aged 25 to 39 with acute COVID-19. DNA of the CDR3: TGTGCCAGCAGTAATCAGGATATCTCTGGAAACACCATATATTTT. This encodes CASSNQDISGNTIYF.